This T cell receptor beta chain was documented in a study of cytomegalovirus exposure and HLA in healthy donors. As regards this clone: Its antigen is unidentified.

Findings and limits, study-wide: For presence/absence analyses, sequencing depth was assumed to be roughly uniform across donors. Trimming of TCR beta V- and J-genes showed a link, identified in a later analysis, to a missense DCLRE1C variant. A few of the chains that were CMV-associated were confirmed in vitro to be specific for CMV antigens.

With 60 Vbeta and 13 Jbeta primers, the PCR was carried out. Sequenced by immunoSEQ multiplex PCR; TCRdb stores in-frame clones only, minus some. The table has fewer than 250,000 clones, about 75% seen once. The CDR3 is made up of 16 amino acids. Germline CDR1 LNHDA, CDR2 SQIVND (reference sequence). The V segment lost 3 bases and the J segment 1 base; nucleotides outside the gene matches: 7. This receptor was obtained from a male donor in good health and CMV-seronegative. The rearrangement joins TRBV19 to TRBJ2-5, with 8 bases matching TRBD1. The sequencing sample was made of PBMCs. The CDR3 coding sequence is TGTGCCAGTAGTATGGGGGCCGACAGGGGCCAAGAGACCCAGTACTTC. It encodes CASSMGADRGQETQYF.